These T cell receptor beta chains were read from a single sample in a study of monozygotic twins with inflammatory bowel disease. TCRdb re-called the 5' RACE reads and gives one entry per CDR3 protein, without DNA. The sample is made up of fewer than 400,000 distinct CDR3 sequences, and the top ten hold roughly 5.3% of it. Sequenced material: blood. These receptors originate from a human donor with ulcerative colitis or Crohn's disease, or a healthy co-twin of an affected twin (not recorded which). Each CDR3 is given with its conserved first and last residue.

TRBV10-3	TRBJ2-7	CAISDGGTVYEQYF
TRBV4-2	TRBJ2-5	CASSQDQAASGRETQYF
TRBV6-4	TRBJ1-1	CASRDSSMNTEAFF
TRBV5-1	TRBJ2-7	CASSLLPETGTGANRYSYEQYF
TRBV5-5	TRBJ2-1	CASSWQGGSYNEQFF
TRBV5-1	TRBJ2-2	CASSFGPSTNTGELFF
TRBV9	TRBJ1-1	CASSPPGGTGYTEAFF
TRBV12-3/TRBV12-4	TRBJ2-1	CASSSFGTSGVNYNEQFF
TRBV5-1	TRBJ2-2	CASSLQVNTGELFF
TRBV6-6	TRBJ1-5	CASSSGSQPQHF
TRBV11-3	TRBJ2-2	CASSLRAGGPGELFF
TRBV20-1	TRBJ2-4	CSATGGVLAKNIQYF
TRBV2	TRBJ1-4	CASSHPSGILNSEKLFF
TRBV6-2/TRBV6-3	TRBJ2-7	CASSRGSSYEQYF
TRBV30	TRBJ2-7	CAWSSGQGFFYEQYF
TRBV20-1	TRBJ1-6	CSASLLQGYNSPLHF
TRBV18	TRBJ1-2	CASSPPAGPIDGYTF
TRBV11-2	TRBJ2-1	CASSFFGLPRNEQFF
TRBV9	TRBJ2-7	CASSVDPSGRSHEQYF
TRBV5-1	TRBJ1-1	CASSFVGDRNTEAFF
TRBV7-2	TRBJ1-6	CASSLYSSSYNSPLHF
TRBV6-2/TRBV6-3	TRBJ2-1	CASSPSFNNEQFF
TRBV12-3/TRBV12-4	TRBJ2-2	CASRPDSTINTGELFF
TRBV3-1	TRBJ2-3	CASSPRTASTDTQYF
TRBV3-1	TRBJ2-7	CASGLQTVSYEQYF
TRBV12-3/TRBV12-4	TRBJ2-7	CASSGPPTEQYF
TRBV24-1	TRBJ2-2	CATSDRDGPVGELFF